This TCR beta chain was profiled in a study of PD-1 blockade in classical Hodgkin lymphoma. Whole-study findings and limits: Some patients started nivolumab under 1 year after ASCT, and they were excluded. Before treatment, TCR diversity in newly diagnosed patients was reportedly lower than in healthy donors. Significant TCR diversity gains by C4D1 occurred in CD4+ but not CD8+ cells.

Some clones are missing from TCRdb's copy, which holds only in-frame ones; the method was immunoSEQ multiplex PCR. The table records around 60,000 clones, about 90% of them present only once. Time point of the sample: cycle 4 day 1 (C4D1), after less than seven weeks of nivolumab. Each patient experienced a relapse that followed autologous stem cell transplantation, and brentuximab vedotin exposure varied. Classifying best responses yielded complete response, partial response or progressive disease. As concerns this clone: Its target is not known.

CDR3 length: 17 amino acids. Germline-derived CDR1 and CDR2 are KGHSY and FQNENV. V shed 4 bases and J shed 6 bases, with 24 bases lying between them. The source of this sequence is a human donor with classical Hodgkin lymphoma. This chain links TRBV16 with TRBJ1-2; D gene uncertain. Specimen: peripheral blood mononuclear cells (PBMCs), collected before the fourth cycle of nivolumab. As DNA, the CDR3 is TGTGCCAGCAGCCCGCGTAATTTTCGAGACACTGGAGATGGCTACACCTTC. Its translation is CASSPRNFRDTGDGYTF.